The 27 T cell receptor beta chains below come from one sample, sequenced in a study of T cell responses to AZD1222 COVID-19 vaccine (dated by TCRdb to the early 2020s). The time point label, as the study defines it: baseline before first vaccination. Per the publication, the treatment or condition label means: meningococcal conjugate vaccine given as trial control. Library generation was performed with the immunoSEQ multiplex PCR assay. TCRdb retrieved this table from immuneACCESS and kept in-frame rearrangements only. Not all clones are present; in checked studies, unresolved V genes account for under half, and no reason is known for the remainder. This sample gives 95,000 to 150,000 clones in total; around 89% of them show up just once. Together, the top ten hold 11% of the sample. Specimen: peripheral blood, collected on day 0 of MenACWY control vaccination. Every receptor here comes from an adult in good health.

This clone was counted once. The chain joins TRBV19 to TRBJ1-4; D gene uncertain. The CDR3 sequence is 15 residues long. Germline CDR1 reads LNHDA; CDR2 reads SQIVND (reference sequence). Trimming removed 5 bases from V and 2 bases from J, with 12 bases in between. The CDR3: CASSEQWFTNEKLFF. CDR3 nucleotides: TGTGCCAGTAGTGAGCAGTGGTTCACTAATGAAAAACTGTTTTTT.

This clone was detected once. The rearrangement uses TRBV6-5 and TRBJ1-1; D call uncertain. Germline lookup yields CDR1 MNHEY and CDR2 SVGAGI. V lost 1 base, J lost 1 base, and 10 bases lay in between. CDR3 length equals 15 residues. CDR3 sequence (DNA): TGTGCCAGCAGTTACTTCGAACAGAGGAACACTGAAGCTTTCTTT. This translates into CASSYFEQRNTEAFF.

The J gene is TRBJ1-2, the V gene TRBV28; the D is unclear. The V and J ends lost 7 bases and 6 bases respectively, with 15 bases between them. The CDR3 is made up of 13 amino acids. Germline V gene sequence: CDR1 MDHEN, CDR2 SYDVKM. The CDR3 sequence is CASTLLYGNGYTF. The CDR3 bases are TGTGCCAGCACGCTACTCTATGGGAATGGCTACACCTTC.

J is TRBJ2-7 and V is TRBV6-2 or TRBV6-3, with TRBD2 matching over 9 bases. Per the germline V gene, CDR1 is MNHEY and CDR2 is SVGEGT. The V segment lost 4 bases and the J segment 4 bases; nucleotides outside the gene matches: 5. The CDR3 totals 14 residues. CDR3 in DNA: TGTGCCAGCAGTTTAGCGGGAGTTCTGTACGAGCAGTACTTC. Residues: CASSLAGVLYEQYF.

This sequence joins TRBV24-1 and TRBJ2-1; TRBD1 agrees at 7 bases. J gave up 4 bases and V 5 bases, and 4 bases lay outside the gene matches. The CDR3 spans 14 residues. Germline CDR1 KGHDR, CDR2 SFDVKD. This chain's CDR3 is CATSGGRGYNEQFF. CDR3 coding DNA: TGTGCCACCAGTGGGGGCAGGGGGTACAATGAGCAGTTCTTC.

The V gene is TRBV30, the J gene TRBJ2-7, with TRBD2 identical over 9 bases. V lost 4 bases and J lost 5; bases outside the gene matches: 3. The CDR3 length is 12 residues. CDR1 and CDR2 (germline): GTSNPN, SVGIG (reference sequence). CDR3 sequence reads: CAWNSGSHEQYF. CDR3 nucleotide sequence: TGTGCCTGGAATAGCGGGAGCCACGAGCAGTACTTC. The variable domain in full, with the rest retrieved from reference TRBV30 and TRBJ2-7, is SQTIHQWPATLVQPVGSPLSLECTVEGTSNPNLYWYRQAAGRGLQLLFYSVGIGQISSEVPQNLSASRPQDRQFILSSKKLLLSDSGFYLCAWNSGSHEQYFGPGTRLTVT.

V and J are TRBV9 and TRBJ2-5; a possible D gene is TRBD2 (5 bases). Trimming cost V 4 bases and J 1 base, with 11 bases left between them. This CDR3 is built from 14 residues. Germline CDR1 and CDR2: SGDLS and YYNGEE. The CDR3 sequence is CASSRWESQETQYF. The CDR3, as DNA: TGTGCCAGCAGCCGCTGGGAGTCCCAAGAGACCCAGTACTTC.

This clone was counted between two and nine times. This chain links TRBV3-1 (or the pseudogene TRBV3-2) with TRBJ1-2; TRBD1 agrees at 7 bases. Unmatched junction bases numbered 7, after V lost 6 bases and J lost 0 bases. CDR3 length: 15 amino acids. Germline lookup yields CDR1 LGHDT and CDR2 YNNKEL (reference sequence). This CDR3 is CASRNTGATNYGYTF. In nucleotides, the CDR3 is TGTGCCAGCAGAAATACAGGGGCGACTAACTATGGCTACACCTTC.

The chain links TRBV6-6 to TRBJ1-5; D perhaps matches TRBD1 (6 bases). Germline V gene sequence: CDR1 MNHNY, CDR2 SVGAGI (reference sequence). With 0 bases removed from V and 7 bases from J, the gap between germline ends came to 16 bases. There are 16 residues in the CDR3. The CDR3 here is CASSYSSGGRVQPQHF. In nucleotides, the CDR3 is TGTGCCAGCAGTTACTCATCCGGGGGGCGGGTACAGCCCCAGCATTTT.

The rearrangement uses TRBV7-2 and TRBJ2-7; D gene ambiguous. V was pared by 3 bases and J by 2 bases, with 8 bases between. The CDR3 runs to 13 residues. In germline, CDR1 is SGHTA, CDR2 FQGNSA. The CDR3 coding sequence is TGTGCCAGCAGCTTTAGCCCGGCCTACGAGCAGTACTTC. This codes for CASSFSPAYEQYF.

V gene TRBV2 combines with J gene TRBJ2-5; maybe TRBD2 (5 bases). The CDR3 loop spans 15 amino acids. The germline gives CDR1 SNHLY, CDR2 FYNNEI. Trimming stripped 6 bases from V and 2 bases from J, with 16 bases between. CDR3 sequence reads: CASRAQSGTQETQYF. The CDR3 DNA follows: TGTGCCAGCAGGGCTCAAAGCGGTACACAAGAGACCCAGTACTTC.

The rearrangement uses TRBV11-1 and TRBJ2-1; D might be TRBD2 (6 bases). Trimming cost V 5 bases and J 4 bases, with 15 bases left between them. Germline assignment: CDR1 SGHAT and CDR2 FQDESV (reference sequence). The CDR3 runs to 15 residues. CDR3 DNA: TGTGCCAGCAGCCAACCGGTAGCGGCTTACAATGAGCAGTTCTTC. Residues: CASSQPVAAYNEQFF.

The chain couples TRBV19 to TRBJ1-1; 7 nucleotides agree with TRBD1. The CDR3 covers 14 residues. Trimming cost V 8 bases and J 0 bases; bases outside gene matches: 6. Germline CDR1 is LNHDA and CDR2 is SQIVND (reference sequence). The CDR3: CASVKDRLNTEAFF. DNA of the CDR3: TGTGCCAGTGTTAAGGACAGGCTGAACACTGAAGCTTTCTTT.

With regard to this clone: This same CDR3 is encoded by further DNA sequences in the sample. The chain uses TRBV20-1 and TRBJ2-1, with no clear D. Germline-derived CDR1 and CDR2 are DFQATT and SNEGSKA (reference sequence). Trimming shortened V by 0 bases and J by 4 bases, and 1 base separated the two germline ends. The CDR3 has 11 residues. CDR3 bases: TGCAGTGCTAGAGAGTACAATGAGCAGTTCTTC. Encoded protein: CSAREYNEQFF.

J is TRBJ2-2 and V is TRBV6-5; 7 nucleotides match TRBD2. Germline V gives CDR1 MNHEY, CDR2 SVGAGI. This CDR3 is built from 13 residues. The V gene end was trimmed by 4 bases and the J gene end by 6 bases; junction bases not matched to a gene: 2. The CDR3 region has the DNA TGTGCCAGCAGTTCCGGACTAGCCGGGGAGCTGTTTTTT. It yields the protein CASSSGLAGELFF.

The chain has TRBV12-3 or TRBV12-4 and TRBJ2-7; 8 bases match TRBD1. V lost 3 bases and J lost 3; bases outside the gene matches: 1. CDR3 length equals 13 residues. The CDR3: CASSLGTGYEQYF. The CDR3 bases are TGTGCCAGCAGTTTGGGGACAGGCTACGAGCAGTACTTC.

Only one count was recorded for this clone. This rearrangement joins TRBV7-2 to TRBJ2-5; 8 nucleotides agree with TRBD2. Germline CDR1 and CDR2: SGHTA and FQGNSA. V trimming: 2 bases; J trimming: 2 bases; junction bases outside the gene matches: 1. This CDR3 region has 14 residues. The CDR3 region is CASSLSGRQETQYF. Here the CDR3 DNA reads TGTGCCAGCAGCTTAAGCGGGAGACAAGAGACCCAGTACTTC.

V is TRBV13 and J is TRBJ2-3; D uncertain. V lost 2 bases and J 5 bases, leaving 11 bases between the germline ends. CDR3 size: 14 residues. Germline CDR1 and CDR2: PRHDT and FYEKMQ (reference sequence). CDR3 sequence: CASSLLVLKDTQYF. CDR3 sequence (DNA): TGTGCCAGCAGCTTATTAGTACTAAAAGATACGCAGTATTTT.

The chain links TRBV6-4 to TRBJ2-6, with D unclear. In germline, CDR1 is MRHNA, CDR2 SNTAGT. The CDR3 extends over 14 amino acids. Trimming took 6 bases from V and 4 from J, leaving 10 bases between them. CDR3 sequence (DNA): TGTGCCAGCAGCCGCTCCCCAGGGGCCAACGTCCTGACTTTC. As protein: CASSRSPGANVLTF.

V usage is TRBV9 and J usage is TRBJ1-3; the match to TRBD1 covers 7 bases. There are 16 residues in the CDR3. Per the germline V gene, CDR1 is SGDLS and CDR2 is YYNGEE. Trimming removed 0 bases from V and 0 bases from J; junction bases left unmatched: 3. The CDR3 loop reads CASSVGGQNSGNTIYF. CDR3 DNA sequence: TGTGCCAGCAGCGTAGGGGGACAGAACTCTGGAAACACCATATATTTT.

In DNA form, the CDR3 reads TGTGCCAGCAGCCAGGGGACTAGCGGGGCCACAGATACGCAGTATTTT. Amino acids: CASSQGTSGATDTQYF. This chain joins TRBV3-1 (or the pseudogene TRBV3-2) and TRBJ2-3, with TRBD2 identical over 13 bases. J was trimmed by 2 bases and V by 3 bases; bases with no gene match: 2. Germline V gene lookup returns CDR1 LGHDT and CDR2 YNNKEL (reference sequence). The CDR3 covers 16 residues.

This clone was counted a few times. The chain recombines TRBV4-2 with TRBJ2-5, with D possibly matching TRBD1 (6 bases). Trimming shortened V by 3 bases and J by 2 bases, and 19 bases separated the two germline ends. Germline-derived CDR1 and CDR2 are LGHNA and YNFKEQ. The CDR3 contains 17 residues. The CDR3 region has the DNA TGTGCCAGCAGCCAGACCGGGACAAACACGGGGCAAGAGACCCAGTACTTC. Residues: CASSQTGTNTGQETQYF.

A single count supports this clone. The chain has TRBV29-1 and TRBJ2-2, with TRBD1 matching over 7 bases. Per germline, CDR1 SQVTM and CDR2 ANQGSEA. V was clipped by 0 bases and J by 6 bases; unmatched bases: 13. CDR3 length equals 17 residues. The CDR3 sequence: CSVEDLASQGMAGELFF. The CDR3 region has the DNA TGCAGCGTTGAAGACCTGGCCTCACAGGGGATGGCCGGGGAGCTGTTTTTT.

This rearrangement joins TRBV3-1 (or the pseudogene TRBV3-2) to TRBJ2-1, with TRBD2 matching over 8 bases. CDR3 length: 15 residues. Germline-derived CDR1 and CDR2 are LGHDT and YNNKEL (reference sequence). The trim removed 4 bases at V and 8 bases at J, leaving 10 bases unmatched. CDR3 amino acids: CASSRPGLERDEQFF. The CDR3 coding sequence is TGTGCCAGCAGCCGTCCGGGACTAGAGCGCGATGAGCAGTTCTTC.

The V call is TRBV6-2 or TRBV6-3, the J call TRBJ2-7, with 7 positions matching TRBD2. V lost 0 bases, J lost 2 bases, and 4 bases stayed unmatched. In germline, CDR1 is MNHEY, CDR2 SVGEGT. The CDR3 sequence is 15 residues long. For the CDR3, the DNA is TGTGCCAGCAGTTACTCTAACGGGAGGCCCTACGAGCAGTACTTC. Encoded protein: CASSYSNGRPYEQYF.

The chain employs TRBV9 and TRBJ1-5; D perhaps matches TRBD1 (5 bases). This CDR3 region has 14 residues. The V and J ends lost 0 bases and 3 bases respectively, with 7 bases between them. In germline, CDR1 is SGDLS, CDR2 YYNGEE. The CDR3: CASSVEGFNQPQHF. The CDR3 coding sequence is TGTGCCAGCAGCGTAGAGGGGTTCAATCAGCCCCAGCATTTT.

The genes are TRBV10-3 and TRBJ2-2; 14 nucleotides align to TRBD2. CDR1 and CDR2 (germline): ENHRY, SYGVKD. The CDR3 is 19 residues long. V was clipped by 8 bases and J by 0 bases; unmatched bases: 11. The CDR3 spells CAIPRTSGRRLANTGELFF. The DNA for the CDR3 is TGTGCCATCCCCAGGACTAGCGGGAGGAGACTCGCGAACACCGGGGAGCTGTTTTTT.